The 17 T cell receptor beta chains listed next were all sequenced from one sample in a study of CD8+ T cells in alopecia areata. RNA was extracted and reverse transcribed into cDNA as the sequencing template. The data were produced by immunoSEQ multiplex PCR, yet TCRdb's version contains in-frame clones alone and is incomplete. This table holds about 30,000 clones, roughly 58% found once. Sequences were obtained from NKG2D-high CD8+ T cells sorted from blood. These receptor sequences come from a human donor with alopecia areata.

This clone was counted a few times. The CDR3 DNA reads TGTGCCAGCAGTGGCAGGGTGGATGAGCAGTTCTTC. Amino acid sequence: CASSGRVDEQFF. The chain links TRBV27 to TRBJ2-1; tentatively, D is TRBD1 (5 bases). The CDR3 has 12 residues. Per germline, CDR1 MNHEY and CDR2 SMNVEV (reference sequence). V was trimmed by 5 bases and J by 8 bases, leaving 10 bases between them.

The V and J genes are TRBV7-9 and TRBJ2-7; no firm D call. The CDR3 length is 14 residues. V lost 0 bases and J lost 2, with 8 bases in between. Germline assignment: CDR1 SEHNR and CDR2 FQNEAQ (reference sequence). The CDR3 DNA reads as TGTGCCAGCAGCTTAGCGCCCCTTACCTACGAGCAGTACTTC. It specifies CASSLAPLTYEQYF.

The rearrangement joins TRBV27 to TRBJ2-7; no reliable D call. This CDR3 has 14 amino acids. V was shortened by 3 bases and J by 4 bases, with 13 bases between the two germline ends. Germline-derived CDR1 and CDR2 are MNHEY and SMNVEV (reference sequence). The CDR3 loop reads CASSLRRVGYEQYF. CDR3 nucleotides: TGTGCCAGCAGTTTGCGGCGTGTCGGTTACGAGCAGTACTTC.

The chain combines TRBV6-5 with TRBJ1-2; the match to TRBD1 covers 7 bases. J lost 6 bases, V lost 6 bases, and 4 bases had no gene match. In germline, CDR1 is MNHEY, CDR2 SVGAGI. The CDR3 is 12 amino acids. CDR3 DNA: TGTGCCAGCAGGGTGACAGGGAATGGCTACACCTTC. Translated: CASRVTGNGYTF.

This clone was seen once. In nucleotides, the CDR3 is TGTGCCAGCAGCCCGCAAAACAGGGGCGACGAGCAGTACTTC. It specifies CASSPQNRGDEQYF. The chain uses TRBV7-9 and TRBJ2-7, with 7 bases lining up with TRBD1. This CDR3 comprises 14 residues. V trimming: 5 bases; J trimming: 5 bases; junction bases outside the gene matches: 9. Germline values: CDR1 SEHNR, CDR2 FQNEAQ (reference sequence).

This clone was observed a few times. The V gene is TRBV11-2, the J gene TRBJ2-5; 8 bases fit TRBD1. The ends lost 2 bases at V and 1 base at J; junction bases unmatched: 3. The germline V gene has CDR1 SGHAT and CDR2 FQNNGV. The CDR3 spans 15 residues. CDR3 bases: TGTGCCAGCAGCTTACGCCAGGGGGCCCAAGAGACCCAGTACTTC. Protein: CASSLRQGAQETQYF. The whole variable domain, filled in from reference TRBV11-2 and TRBJ2-5, reads EAGVAQSPRYKIIEKRQSVAFWCNPISGHATLYWYQQILGQGPKLLIQFQNNGVVDDSQLPKDRFSAERLKGVDSTLKIQPAKLEDSAVYLCASSLRQGAQETQYFGPGTRLLVL.

The rearrangement links TRBV9 to TRBJ2-5, with a tentative D call TRBD1 (6 bases). CDR1 and CDR2 from the germline V gene are SGDLS and YYNGEE. Trimming removed 0 bases from V and 1 base from J, with 10 bases in between. The CDR3 extends over 15 amino acids. The CDR3 is CASSVGGTIQETQYF. CDR3 nucleotides: TGTGCCAGCAGCGTAGGGGGGACAATCCAAGAGACCCAGTACTTC.

This clone came up a few times. This sequence joins TRBV7-9 and TRBJ2-2; D unclear. Germline V lookup: CDR1 SEHNR, CDR2 FQNEAQ (reference sequence). V shed 5 bases and J shed 4 bases, with 17 bases lying between them. The CDR3 loop spans 16 amino acids. CDR3 protein: CASSLVQGLGTGELFF. In nucleotides, the CDR3 is TGTGCCAGCAGCCTGGTCCAAGGGCTTGGCACCGGGGAGCTGTTTTTT.

The chain employs TRBV29-1 and TRBJ2-1; 9 nucleotides agree with TRBD2. This CDR3 contains 16 residues. CDR1 and CDR2 from the germline V gene are SQVTM and ANQGSEA. The trim removed 1 base at V and 6 bases at J, leaving 10 bases unmatched. The CDR3 here is CSVEGFPGGRGNEQFF. CDR3 DNA: TGCAGCGTTGAAGGTTTTCCGGGCGGGAGGGGCAATGAGCAGTTCTTC.

Only one count was recorded for this clone. The V call is TRBV7-2, the J call TRBJ2-7, with a possible D match to TRBD2 (6 bases). Germline loops: CDR1 SGHTA, CDR2 FQGNSA. This CDR3 contains 14 residues. The V gene lost 5 bases and the J gene lost 2 bases, with 13 bases spanning the gap. The CDR3 is CASSHGLLPYEQYF. The CDR3 DNA sequence: TGTGCCAGCAGCCATGGACTACTCCCCTACGAGCAGTACTTC. The whole variable domain, remainder taken from reference TRBV7-2 and TRBJ2-7, is GAGVSQSPSNKVTEKGKDVELRCDPISGHTALYWYRQSLGQGLEFLIYFQGNSAPDKSGLPSDRFSAERTGGSVSTLTIQRTQQEDSAVYLCASSHGLLPYEQYFGPGTRLTVT.

This clone was observed a handful of times. J is TRBJ2-1 and V is TRBV23-1; 9 bases are a match to TRBD2. TRBV23-1 is marked as an open reading frame, function uncertain. Trimming took 1 base from V and 3 from J; bases not matched to a gene: 7. The CDR3 loop spans 17 amino acids. The DNA for the CDR3 is TGCGCCAGCAGTCAATGCCGTAGTAGCGGGAGCTACAATGAGCAGTTCTTC. Translation: CASSQCRSSGSYNEQFF.

J is TRBJ2-1 and V is TRBV6-6; TRBD2 agrees at 10 bases. CDR1 is MNHNY and CDR2 is SVGAGI in the germline V gene (reference sequence). This CDR3 is built from 14 residues. The V and J ends lost 5 bases and 7 bases, in that order; junction bases with no gene match: 5. CDR3 sequence reads: CASSGSGLANEQFF. The CDR3 DNA reads as TGTGCCAGCAGTGGATCGGGACTAGCGAATGAGCAGTTCTTC.

This clone has just a few counts. The chain is built from TRBV4-1 and TRBJ2-1, with D maybe TRBD1 (5 bases). Trimming left V 0 bases short and J 7 bases short, with 10 bases between. CDR1 MGHRA and CDR2 YSYEKL come from the germline V gene. This CDR3 has 14 residues. The CDR3 protein is CASSQDFRVNEQFF. CDR3 DNA: TGCGCCAGCAGCCAAGACTTCAGGGTTAATGAGCAGTTCTTC.

This chain joins TRBV4-1 and TRBJ2-7, with D possibly being TRBD1 (5 bases). The CDR3 covers 15 residues. From germline, CDR1 is MGHRA and CDR2 YSYEKL. The V and J ends lost 9 bases and 2 bases respectively, with 20 bases between them. In nucleotides, the CDR3 is TGCGCCAGTAAACAACCCAGGGCACAAACCTACGAGCAGTACTTC. Amino acids: CASKQPRAQTYEQYF.

J is TRBJ1-5 and V is TRBV11-2; TRBD1 might be the D (6 bases). The germline V gene has CDR1 SGHAT and CDR2 FQNNGV. There are 14 residues in the CDR3. V was pared by 5 bases and J by 9 bases, with 17 bases between. Here the CDR3 DNA reads TGTGCCAGCAGCCCCGTGGGGGGGCGGGTGCCCCAGCATTTT. It is translated as CASSPVGGRVPQHF.

DNA for the CDR3: TGCGCCAGCAGCCAAGTCGGACTGAGCTCCTACAATGAGCAGTTCTTC. Encoded protein: CASSQVGLSSYNEQFF. The chain combines TRBV4-1 with TRBJ2-1; D perhaps matches TRBD2 (5 bases). Trimming removed 1 base at V and 0 bases at J, with 10 bases between. This CDR3 spans 16 amino acids. CDR1 is MGHRA and CDR2 is YSYEKL in the germline V gene.

The chain joins TRBV13 to TRBJ2-7; 10 positions match TRBD1. Germline V CDR1 and CDR2: PRHDT, FYEKMQ (reference sequence). The V segment lost 5 bases and the J segment 4 bases; nucleotides outside the gene matches: 8. This CDR3 spans 15 amino acids. The CDR3 sequence: CASSPGRGQGYEQYF. DNA of the CDR3: TGTGCCAGCAGCCCGGGCAGGGGACAGGGGTACGAGCAGTACTTC. Full variable domain (rest looked up from reference TRBV13 and TRBJ2-7): AAGVIQSPRHLIKEKRETATLKCYPIPRHDTVYWYQQGPGQDPQFLISFYEKMQSDKGSIPDRFSAQQFSDYHSELNMSSLELGDSALYFCASSPGRGQGYEQYFGPGTRLTVT.